This T cell receptor beta chain was captured by sequencing in a study of beta chain features in type 1 diabetes. The CDR3 extends over 13 amino acids. V gave up 6 bases and J gave up 4 bases, with 12 bases separating them. The germline V gene has CDR1 MRHNA and CDR2 SNTAGT. Study-wide results and limits: Type 1 diabetes patients had TCRB CDR3s that were shorter (moderately but significantly so) in all four CD4+ subsets.

TCRB transcripts that were expressed got sequenced, as all of the isolated RNA had been reverse transcribed. Average reads for naive, central memory and regulatory T cell samples were 3.5 million to 4.5 million. Libraries were prepared by immunoSEQ multiplex PCR; TCRdb keeps only in-frame clonotypes and omits some of them. The sample lists under 150,000 clones; roughly 10% were seen once. As concerns this clone: Its antigen is undetermined.

Each sorted population was over 98% pure. This chain joins TRBV6-4 and TRBJ2-5; D ambiguous. The origin of this receptor is a young man with type 1 diabetes. The specimen sequenced was central memory CD4+ T cells from blood. The DNA of the CDR3 is TGTGCCAGCAGCTCGAGTCCTAGAGAGACCCAGTACTTC. Translated: CASSSSPRETQYF.